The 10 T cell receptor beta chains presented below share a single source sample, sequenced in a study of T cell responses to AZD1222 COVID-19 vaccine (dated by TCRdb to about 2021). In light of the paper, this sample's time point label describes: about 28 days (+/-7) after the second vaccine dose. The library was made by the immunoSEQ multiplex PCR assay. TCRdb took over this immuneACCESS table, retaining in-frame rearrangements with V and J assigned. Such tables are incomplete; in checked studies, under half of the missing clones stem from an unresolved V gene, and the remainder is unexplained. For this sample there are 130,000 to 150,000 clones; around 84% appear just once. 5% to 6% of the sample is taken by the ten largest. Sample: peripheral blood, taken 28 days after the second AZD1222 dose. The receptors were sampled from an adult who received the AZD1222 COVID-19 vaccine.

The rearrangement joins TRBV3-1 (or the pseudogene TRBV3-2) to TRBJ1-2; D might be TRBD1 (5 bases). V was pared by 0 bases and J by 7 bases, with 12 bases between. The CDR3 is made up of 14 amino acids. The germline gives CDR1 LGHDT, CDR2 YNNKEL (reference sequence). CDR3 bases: TGTGCCAGCAGCCAAGATGGGGGGGTAGGTGGCTACACCTTC. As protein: CASSQDGGVGGYTF.

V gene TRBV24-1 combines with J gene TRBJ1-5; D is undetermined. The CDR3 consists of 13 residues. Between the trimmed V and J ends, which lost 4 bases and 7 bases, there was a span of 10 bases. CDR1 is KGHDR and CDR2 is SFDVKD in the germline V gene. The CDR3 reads CATSEVGFQPQHF. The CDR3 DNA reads TGTGCCACCAGTGAAGTTGGGTTCCAGCCCCAGCATTTT.

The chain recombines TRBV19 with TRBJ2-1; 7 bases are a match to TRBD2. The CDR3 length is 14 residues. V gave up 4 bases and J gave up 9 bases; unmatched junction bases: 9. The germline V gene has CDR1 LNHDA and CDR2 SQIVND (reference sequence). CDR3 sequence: CASSTGLVGGEQFF. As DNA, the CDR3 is TGTGCCAGTAGTACCGGACTAGTTGGTGGTGAGCAGTTCTTC.

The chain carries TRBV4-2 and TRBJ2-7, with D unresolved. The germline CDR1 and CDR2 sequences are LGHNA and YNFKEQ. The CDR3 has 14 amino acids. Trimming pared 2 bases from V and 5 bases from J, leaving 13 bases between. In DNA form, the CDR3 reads TGTGCCAGCAGCCAACGGACCTTTACCGACGAGCAGTACTTC. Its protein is CASSQRTFTDEQYF.

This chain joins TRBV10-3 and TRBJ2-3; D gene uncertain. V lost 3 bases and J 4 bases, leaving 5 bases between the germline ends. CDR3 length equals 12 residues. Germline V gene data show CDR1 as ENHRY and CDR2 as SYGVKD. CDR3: CAISDRADTQYF. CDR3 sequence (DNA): TGTGCCATCAGTGACCGGGCAGATACGCAGTATTTT.

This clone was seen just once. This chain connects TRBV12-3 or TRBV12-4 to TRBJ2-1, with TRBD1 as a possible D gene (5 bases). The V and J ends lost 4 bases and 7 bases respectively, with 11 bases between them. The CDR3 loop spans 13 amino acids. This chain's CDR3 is CASSWGYLNEQFF. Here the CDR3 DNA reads TGTGCCAGCAGTTGGGGCTACCTAAATGAGCAGTTCTTC.

The DNA of the CDR3 is TGTGCCAGCGGGGACAGGGTCAATTCACCCCTCCACTTT. It codes for CASGDRVNSPLHF. The rearrangement joins TRBV2 to TRBJ1-6, with TRBD1 matching over 9 bases. V shed 8 bases and J 7 bases; nucleotides not matched to a gene: 3. The germline gives CDR1 SNHLY, CDR2 FYNNEI. CDR3 length: 13 residues.

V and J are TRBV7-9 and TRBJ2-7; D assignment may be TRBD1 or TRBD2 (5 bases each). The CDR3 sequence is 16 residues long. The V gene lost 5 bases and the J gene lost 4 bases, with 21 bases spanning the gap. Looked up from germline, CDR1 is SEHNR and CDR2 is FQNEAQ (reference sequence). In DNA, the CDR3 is TGTGCCAGCAGCCCCGGGTTGGGGACCAAATCGTACGAGCAGTACTTC. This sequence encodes CASSPGLGTKSYEQYF.

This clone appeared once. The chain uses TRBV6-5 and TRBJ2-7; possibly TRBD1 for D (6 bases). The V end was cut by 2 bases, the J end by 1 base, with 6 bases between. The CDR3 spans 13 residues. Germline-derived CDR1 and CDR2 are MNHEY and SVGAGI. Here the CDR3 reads CASSYRGSYEQYF. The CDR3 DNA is TGTGCCAGCAGTTACAGGGGGTCCTACGAGCAGTACTTC.

CDR3 nucleotides: TGCGCCAGCAGGGCCAGAGTGTCCACTGAAGCTTTCTTT. Protein product: CASRARVSTEAFF. The rearrangement links TRBV4-1 to TRBJ1-1; D unresolved. CDR1 and CDR2 from the germline V gene are MGHRA and YSYEKL. Trimming pared 6 bases from V and 4 bases from J, leaving 12 bases between. The CDR3 runs to 13 residues.